This T cell receptor (beta chain) was sequenced during a study of blood T cells in healthy people across ages. Concerning this clonotype: One end of the junction fails to match germline, which may point to a read error.

Alongside a J-beta primer mix, a sample-barcoded 5' primer served in a second PCR lasting about 7 to 12 cycles. Each CDR3 protein gets one entry after TCRdb re-called the 5' RACE reads with MiXCR. This table holds around 800,000 distinct CDR3 sequences, under 45% found once. Input material: blood. The sequence was obtained from a man in his 60s in good health.

This CDR3 is CGVKGTVYGYTF. CDR3 coding DNA: TGCGGCGTTAAAGGGACAGTCTATGGCTACACCTTC. The chain recombines TRBV29-1 with TRBJ1-2; 7 nucleotides agree with TRBD1. Per the germline V gene, CDR1 is SQVTM and CDR2 is ANQGSEA. The CDR3 is 12 amino acids.